The sequence of this T cell receptor beta chain was determined in a study of beta chain features in type 1 diabetes. Study-wide results and caveats: Researchers reported that naive, central memory and Treg TCRB repertoires appeared more similar in patients than in healthy donors.

As concerns this clone: The antigen is unknown. A junction end diverges from the germline sequence, so it may reflect a read error.

Isolated RNA was reverse transcribed in full, so expressed TCRB transcripts were sequenced. Method: immunoSEQ multiplex PCR; TCRdb's copy keeps in-frame clones and lacks some. Here the sample spans about 220,000 clones, under 13% being singletons. The CDR3 consists of 12 residues. Per germline, CDR1 LNHDA and CDR2 SQIVND (reference sequence). The genes are TRBV19 and TRBJ2-4, with a weak D call TRBD1 (6 bases). This TCR was sampled from a man aged 18 to 29 in good health. The sequencing input was central memory CD4+ T cells from blood. The CDR3 here is CASSYGQFTKTF. In DNA form, the CDR3 reads TGTGCCAGTAGTTATGGACAGTTTACCAAAACATTC.